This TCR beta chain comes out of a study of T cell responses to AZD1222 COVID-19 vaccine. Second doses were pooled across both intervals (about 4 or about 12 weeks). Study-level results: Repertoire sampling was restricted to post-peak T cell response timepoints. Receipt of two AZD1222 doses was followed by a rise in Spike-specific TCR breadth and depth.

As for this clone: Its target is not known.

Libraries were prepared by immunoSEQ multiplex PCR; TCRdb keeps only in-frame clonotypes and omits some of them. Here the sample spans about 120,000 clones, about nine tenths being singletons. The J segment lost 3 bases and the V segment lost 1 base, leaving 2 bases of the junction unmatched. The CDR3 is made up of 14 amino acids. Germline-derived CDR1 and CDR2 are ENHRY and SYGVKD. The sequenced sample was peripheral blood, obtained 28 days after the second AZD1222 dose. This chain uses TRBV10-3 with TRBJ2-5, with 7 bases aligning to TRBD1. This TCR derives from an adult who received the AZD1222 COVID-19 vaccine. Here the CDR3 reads CAISEFGTEETQYF. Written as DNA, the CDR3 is TGTGCCATCAGTGAGTTTGGGACAGAAGAGACCCAGTACTTC.